This T cell receptor (beta chain) was profiled in a study of T cell responses to AZD1222 COVID-19 vaccine. As to this clone: Its antigen remains unidentified.

Using immunoSEQ multiplex PCR, the repertoire was profiled, and TCRdb retains in-frame clones only, with some absent. This table has 99,000 or so clones, over 75% appearing once. The germline CDR1 and CDR2 sequences are SGHTS and YDEGEE. The CDR3 loop spans 20 amino acids. V dropped 7 bases and J dropped 0 bases, with 26 bases sitting between them. The study, taken as a whole, reports: No repertoire was sampled before or during the peak T cell response, only after it.

Sequences were derived from peripheral blood, sampled on day 0 of AZD1222 vaccination. The TCR comes from an adult in good health. The chain carries TRBV5-8 and TRBJ1-6, with a tentative D call TRBD1 (6 bases). CDR3 sequence reads: CASVPKDSFFPSSYNSPLHF. In DNA, the CDR3 is TGTGCCAGCGTTCCGAAGGACAGTTTTTTTCCCAGCTCCTATAATTCACCCCTCCACTTT.